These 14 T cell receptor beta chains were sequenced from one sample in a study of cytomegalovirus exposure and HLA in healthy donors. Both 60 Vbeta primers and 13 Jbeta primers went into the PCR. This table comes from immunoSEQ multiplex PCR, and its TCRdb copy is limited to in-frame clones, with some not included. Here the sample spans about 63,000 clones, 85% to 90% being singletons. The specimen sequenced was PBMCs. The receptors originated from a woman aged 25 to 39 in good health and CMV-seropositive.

The CDR3 here is CASSPGQGVRNTIYF. The CDR3 DNA follows: TGTGCCAGCTCACCGGGACAGGGAGTTAGAAACACCATATATTTT. The genes are TRBV18 and TRBJ1-3; 9 bases match TRBD1. Germline-derived CDR1 and CDR2 are KGHSH and LQKENI. There are 15 residues in the CDR3. V was clipped by 3 bases and J by 5 bases; unmatched bases: 5.

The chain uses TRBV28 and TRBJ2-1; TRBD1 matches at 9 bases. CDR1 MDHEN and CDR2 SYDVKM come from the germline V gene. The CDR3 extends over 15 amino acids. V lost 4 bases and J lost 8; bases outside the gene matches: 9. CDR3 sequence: CASSWGTGSLDEQFF. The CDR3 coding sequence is TGTGCCAGCAGTTGGGGGACAGGGTCTTTGGATGAGCAGTTCTTC.

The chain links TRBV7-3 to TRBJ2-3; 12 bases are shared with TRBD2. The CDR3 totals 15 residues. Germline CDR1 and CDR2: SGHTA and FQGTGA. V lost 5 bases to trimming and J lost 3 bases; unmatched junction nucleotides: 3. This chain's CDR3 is CASSPTSGRTDTQYF. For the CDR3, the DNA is TGTGCCAGCAGCCCGACTAGCGGGAGAACAGATACGCAGTATTTT.

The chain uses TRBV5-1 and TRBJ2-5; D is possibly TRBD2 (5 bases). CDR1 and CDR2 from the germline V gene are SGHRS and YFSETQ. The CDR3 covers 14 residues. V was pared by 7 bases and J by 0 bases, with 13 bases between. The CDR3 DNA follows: TGCGCCAGCTCCCGCGAGCGGTACCAAGAGACCCAGTACTTC. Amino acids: CASSRERYQETQYF.

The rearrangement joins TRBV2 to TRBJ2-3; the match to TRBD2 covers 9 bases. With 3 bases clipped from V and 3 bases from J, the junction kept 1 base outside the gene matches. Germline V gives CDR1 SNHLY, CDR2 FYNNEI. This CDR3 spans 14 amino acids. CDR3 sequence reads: CASSEGLATDTQYF. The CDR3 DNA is TGTGCCAGCAGTGAGGGACTAGCTACAGATACGCAGTATTTT.

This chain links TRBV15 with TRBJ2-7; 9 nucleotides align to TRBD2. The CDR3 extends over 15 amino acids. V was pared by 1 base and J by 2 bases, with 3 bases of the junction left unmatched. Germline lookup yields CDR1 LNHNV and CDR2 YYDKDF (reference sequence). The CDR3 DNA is TGTGCCACCAGCAGAGGGACTAGCGCAGCCTACGAGCAGTACTTC. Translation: CATSRGTSAAYEQYF.

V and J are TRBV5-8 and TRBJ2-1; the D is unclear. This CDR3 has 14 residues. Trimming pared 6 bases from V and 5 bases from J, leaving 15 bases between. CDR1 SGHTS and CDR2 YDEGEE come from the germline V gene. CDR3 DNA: TGTGCCAGCACCCCCGGAGCTGGCGACAATGAGCAGTTCTTC. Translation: CASTPGAGDNEQFF.

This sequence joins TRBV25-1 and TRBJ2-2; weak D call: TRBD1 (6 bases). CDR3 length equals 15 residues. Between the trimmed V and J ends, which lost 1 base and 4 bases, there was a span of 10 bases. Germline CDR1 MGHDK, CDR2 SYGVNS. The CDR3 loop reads CASSEWGRATGELFF. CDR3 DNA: TGTGCCAGCAGTGAATGGGGGCGGGCCACCGGGGAGCTGTTTTTT.

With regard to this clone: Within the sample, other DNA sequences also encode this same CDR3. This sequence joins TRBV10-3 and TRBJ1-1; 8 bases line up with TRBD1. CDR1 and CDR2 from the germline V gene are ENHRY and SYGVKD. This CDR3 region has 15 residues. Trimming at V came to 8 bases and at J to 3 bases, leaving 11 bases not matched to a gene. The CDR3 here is CAIARGRGRDTEAFF. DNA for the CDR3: TGTGCCATCGCGAGAGGCAGGGGGCGAGACACTGAAGCTTTCTTT.

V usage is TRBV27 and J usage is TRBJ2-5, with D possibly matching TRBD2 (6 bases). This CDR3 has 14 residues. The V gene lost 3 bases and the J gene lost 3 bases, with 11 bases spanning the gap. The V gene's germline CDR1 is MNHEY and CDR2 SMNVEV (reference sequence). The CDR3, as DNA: TGTGCCAGCAGTTTCTGGGACTTAAAAGAGACCCAGTACTTC. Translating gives CASSFWDLKETQYF.

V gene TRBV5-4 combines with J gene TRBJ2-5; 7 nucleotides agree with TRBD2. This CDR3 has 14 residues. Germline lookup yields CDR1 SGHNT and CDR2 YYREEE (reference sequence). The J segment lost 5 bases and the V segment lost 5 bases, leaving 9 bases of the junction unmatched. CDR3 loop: CASSPAGGKETQYF. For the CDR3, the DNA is TGTGCCAGCAGTCCCGCCGGGGGGAAGGAGACCCAGTACTTC.

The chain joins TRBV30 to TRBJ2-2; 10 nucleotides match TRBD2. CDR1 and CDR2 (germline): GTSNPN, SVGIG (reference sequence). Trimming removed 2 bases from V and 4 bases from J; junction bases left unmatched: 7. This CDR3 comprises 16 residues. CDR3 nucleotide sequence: TGTGCCTGGAGTTCATTGACTAGCGGGCGCACCGGGGAGCTGTTTTTT. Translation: CAWSSLTSGRTGELFF. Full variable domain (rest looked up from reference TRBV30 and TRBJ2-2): SQTIHQWPATLVQPVGSPLSLECTVEGTSNPNLYWYRQAAGRGLQLLFYSVGIGQISSEVPQNLSASRPQDRQFILSSKKLLLSDSGFYLCAWSSLTSGRTGELFFGEGSRLTVL.

CDR3 bases: TGCGCCAGCAGAGGACAAGGCACAGATACGCAGTATTTT. Translating gives CASRGQGTDTQYF. The J gene is TRBJ2-3, the V gene TRBV5-1; weak D call: TRBD1 (5 bases). This CDR3 spans 13 amino acids. From germline, CDR1 is SGHRS and CDR2 YFSETQ. Trimming took 5 bases from V and 1 from J, leaving 8 bases between them.

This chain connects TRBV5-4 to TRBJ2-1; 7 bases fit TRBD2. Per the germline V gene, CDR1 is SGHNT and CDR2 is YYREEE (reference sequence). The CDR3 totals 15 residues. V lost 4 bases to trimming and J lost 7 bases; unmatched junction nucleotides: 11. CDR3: CASSLGLFPRNEQFF. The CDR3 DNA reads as TGTGCCAGCAGCCTGGGACTATTTCCTCGTAATGAGCAGTTCTTC.